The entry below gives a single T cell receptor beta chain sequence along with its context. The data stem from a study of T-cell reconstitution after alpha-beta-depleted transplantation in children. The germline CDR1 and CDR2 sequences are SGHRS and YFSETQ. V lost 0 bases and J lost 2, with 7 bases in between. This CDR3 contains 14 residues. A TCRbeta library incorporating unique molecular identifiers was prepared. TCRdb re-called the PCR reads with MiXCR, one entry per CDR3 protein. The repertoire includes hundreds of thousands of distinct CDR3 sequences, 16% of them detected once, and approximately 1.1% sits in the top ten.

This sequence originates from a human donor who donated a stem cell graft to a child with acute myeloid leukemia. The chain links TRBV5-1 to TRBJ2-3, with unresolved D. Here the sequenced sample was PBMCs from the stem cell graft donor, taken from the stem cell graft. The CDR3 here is CASSLAATTDTQYF. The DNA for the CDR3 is TGCGCCAGCAGCTTGGCCGCAACCACAGATACGCAGTATTTT.